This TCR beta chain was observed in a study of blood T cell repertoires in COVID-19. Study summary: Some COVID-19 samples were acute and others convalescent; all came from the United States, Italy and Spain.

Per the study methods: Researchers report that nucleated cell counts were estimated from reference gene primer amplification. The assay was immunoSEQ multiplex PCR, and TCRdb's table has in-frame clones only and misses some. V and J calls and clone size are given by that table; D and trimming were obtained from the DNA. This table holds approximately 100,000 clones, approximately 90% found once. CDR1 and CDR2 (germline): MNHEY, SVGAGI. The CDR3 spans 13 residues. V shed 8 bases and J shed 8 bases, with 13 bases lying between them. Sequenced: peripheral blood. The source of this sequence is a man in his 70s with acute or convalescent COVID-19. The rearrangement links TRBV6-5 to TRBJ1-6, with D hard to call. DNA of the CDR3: TGTGCCAGCTGTCTTCTTCCCGATTCACCCCTCCACTTT. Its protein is CASCLLPDSPLHF.